These T cell receptor beta chains were read from a single sample in a study of cytotoxic CD8 clonotypes in ibrutinib-treated CLL. Clones were sequenced by immunoSEQ multiplex PCR, and TCRdb holds only the in-frame ones, with some missing. The sample has 300,000 or so clones, around 66% seen once; the top ten hold about 5.9%. The source material was PBMCs, sampled after 36 months of ibrutinib treatment. The receptors originated from a human donor with chronic lymphocytic leukemia. CDR3s include the opening cysteine and the closing phenylalanine or tryptophan. Each record gives: J gene, clone size, V gene, D gene, CDR3 DNA, CDR3 protein. D genes are given only for firm matches. Not every row has a clone size; where given, it reads once, few, many or a size class.

>TRBJ1-4|NA|TRBV20-1|NA
TGCAGTGCTAGGGTACGCATGCAACTGTTTTTT
CSARVRMQLFF
>TRBJ2-4|once|TRBV18|NA
TGTGCCAGCTCACCACCCCACAGTGGTGGAGACATTCAGTACTTC
CASSPPHSGGDIQYF
>TRBJ2-7|NA|TRBV5-4|NA
TGTGCCAGCAGCCTGGACTTTACCTACGAGCAGTACTTC
CASSLDFTYEQYF
>TRBJ1-2|NA|TRBV9|NA
TGTGCCAGCAGCGTTCGGACTAACTATGGCTACACCTTC
CASSVRTNYGYTF
>TRBJ1-5|NA|TRBV4-3|NA
TGCGCCAGCAGCCAGGGGGTTTCCAGCAATCAGCCCCAGCATTTT
CASSQGVSSNQPQHF
>TRBJ2-5|NA|TRBV6-5|NA
TGTGCCAGCAGTTACTCCGGCGGGGAGAAGACCCAGTACTTC
CASSYSGGEKTQYF
>TRBJ2-5|NA|TRBV9|TRBD2
TGTGCCAGCAGCCCCCACCCTCGTACTAGCGACGTGGAGACCCAGTACTTC
CASSPHPRTSDVETQYF
>TRBJ1-1|NA|TRBV2|NA
TGTGCCAGCATACGGACTGGGAACACTGAAGCTTTCTTT
CASIRTGNTEAFF
>TRBJ1-1|NA|TRBV12-5|NA
TGTGCTAGTGGTTTCGGGGGGACGAACACTGAAGCTTTCTTT
CASGFGGTNTEAFF
>TRBJ1-2|few|TRBV6-5|NA
TGTGCCAGCAGCAGCACAGGGCTCCGAGGCTACACCTTC
CASSSTGLRGYTF
>TRBJ1-4|NA|TRBV4-3|NA
TGCGCCAGCAGCCAAGGAAACAGACGAAATGAAAAACTGTTTTTT
CASSQGNRRNEKLFF
>TRBJ2-4|few|TRBV18|TRBD2
TGTGCCAGCTCACCACTCCCTAGCGGGGCGATCAAAAACATTCAGTACTTC
CASSPLPSGAIKNIQYF
>TRBJ1-3|NA|TRBV5-8|NA
TGTGCCAGCAACGTTGGACCGGGATTTGGAAACACCATATATTTT
CASNVGPGFGNTIYF
>TRBJ2-1|once|TRBV6-1|TRBD2
TGTGCCAGCAGCCCCGGGACTAGGTGGCTTGATGAGCAGTTCTTC
CASSPGTRWLDEQFF
>TRBJ2-1|NA|TRBV27|NA
TGTGCCAGCAGTTTGAGGGGATACAATGAGCAGTTCTTC
CASSLRGYNEQFF
>TRBJ2-3|NA|TRBV11-1|NA
TGTGCCAGCAGCCTAGCCCTCGCGACAGATACGCAGTATTTT
CASSLALATDTQYF
>TRBJ1-2|few|TRBV5-1|NA
TGCGCCAGCAGCCCCCAGAGGGATGGGAAAGTTGGGGGCTACACCTTC
CASSPQRDGKVGGYTF
>TRBJ1-2|NA|TRBV7-8|NA
TGTGCCAGCAGCTTAGTTATGACAGGTCCCTATGGCTACACCTTC
CASSLVMTGPYGYTF
>TRBJ2-2|NA|TRBV7-8|TRBD1
TGTGCCAGCAGCTTACGGGACAGAGCGAACACCGGGGAGCTGTTTTTT
CASSLRDRANTGELFF
>TRBJ1-6|NA|TRBV28|NA
TGTGCCAGCAGTTTATGGAATAATTCACCCCTCCACTTT
CASSLWNNSPLHF
>TRBJ2-3|few|TRBV25-1|TRBD2
TGTGCCAGCAGTGAAACTTCGGAGCGGGATGGGCAAGATACGCAGTATTTT
CASSETSERDGQDTQYF
>TRBJ1-2|NA|TRBV9|NA
TGTGCCAGCAGCACAGTGAGGGGCTCAAACTATGGCTACACCTTC
CASSTVRGSNYGYTF
>TRBJ1-1|NA|TRBV29-1|NA
TGCAGCGTTGAAGATTGGGGTCGGGTGAGTGAAGCTTTCTTT
CSVEDWGRVSEAFF
>TRBJ2-7|NA|TRBV9|NA
TGTGCCAGCAGCGTAGATGGCGGCTACGAGCAGTACTTC
CASSVDGGYEQYF
>TRBJ2-4|NA|TRBV19|NA
TGTGCCAGTAGTAATGACAGGAGAGCCAAAAACATTCAGTACTTC
CASSNDRRAKNIQYF
>TRBJ2-5|NA|TRBV7-2|TRBD2
TGTGCCAGCAGCCCCCTCGCCTGGGTAGCGGGAGGCATTCAAGAGACCCAGTACTTC
CASSPLAWVAGGIQETQYF
>TRBJ2-5|NA|TRBV6-1|NA
TGTGCCAGCAGTGGAAACAGGTACCAAGAGACCCAGTACTTC
CASSGNRYQETQYF
>TRBJ2-7|NA|TRBV2|NA
TGTGCCAGCAGTGTAAGCTACGAGCAGTACTTC
CASSVSYEQYF
>TRBJ2-1|NA|TRBV7-9|NA
TGTGCCAGCAGCTTAGAAAGGTCGCTGCGGGCCTACAATGAGCAGTTCTTC
CASSLERSLRAYNEQFF
>TRBJ1-2|NA|TRBV5-6|NA
TGTGCCAGCAGCTTGGCCGGCAGGGGATACTATGGCTACACCTTC
CASSLAGRGYYGYTF
>TRBJ1-2|NA|TRBV29-1|NA
TGCAGCGTTGAAGATCCAGGGGACTACTATGGCTACACCTTC
CSVEDPGDYYGYTF
>TRBJ1-1|NA|TRBV5-1|NA
TGCGCCAGCAGCTTGGCCTTGGGGTTAGGGACTGAAGCTTTCTTT
CASSLALGLGTEAFF
>TRBJ2-7|NA|TRBV30|NA
TGTGCCTGGAGTGGTGGGGAGGGGGCAGGGGATAATTACTACGAGCAGTACTTC
CAWSGGEGAGDNYYEQYF
>TRBJ2-1|NA|TRBV15|TRBD2
TGTGCCACCGGTGCAAGGGTACTAGCGGACCCGAATGAGCAGTTCTTC
CATGARVLADPNEQFF
>TRBJ1-2|NA|TRBV29-1|NA
TGCAGCGTTGAGGGGGGGACAAGCTATGGCTACACCTTC
CSVEGGTSYGYTF
>TRBJ1-1|NA|TRBV4-3|TRBD1
TGCGCCAGCAGCCAAGCTATTCCAGGGGGCTTTGGAAACACTGAAGCTTTCTTT
CASSQAIPGGFGNTEAFF
>TRBJ2-7|once|TRBV18|NA
TGTGCCAGCTCACCTCGCGGTAGCTCCTACGAGCAGTACTTC
CASSPRGSSYEQYF
>TRBJ2-7|once|TRBV11-2|TRBD1
TGTGCCAGCAGCGCGACCTCTCTACAGGGGTACGAGCAGTACTTC
CASSATSLQGYEQYF
>TRBJ2-5|NA|TRBV5-1|TRBD1
TGCGCCAGCAGCGAGGGACAGGGACAAGAGACCCAGTACTTC
CASSEGQGQETQYF
>TRBJ1-5|NA|TRBV28|NA
TGTGCCAGCAGTTTAGCCCAGCGATATCAGCCCCAGCATTTT
CASSLAQRYQPQHF
>TRBJ2-7|NA|TRBV6-1|NA
TGTGCCAGCCGCCGGGTCTCCTACGAGCAGTACTTC
CASRRVSYEQYF
>TRBJ1-2|NA|TRBV19|TRBD1
TGTGCCAGTAGTCACAGGGGCAATGGCTACACCTTC
CASSHRGNGYTF
>TRBJ1-2|once|TRBV6-5|NA
TGTGCCAGCAGTTTCAGGGGCCCCGCTAACTATGGCTACACCTTC
CASSFRGPANYGYTF
>TRBJ1-4|NA|TRBV15|NA
TGTGCCACCAGCAGAGATGATGAAAAACTGTTTTTT
CATSRDDEKLFF
>TRBJ2-7|NA|TRBV5-1|NA
TGCGCCAGCAGCTTGTTCCCAGGACAGTCTGAGCAGTACTTC
CASSLFPGQSEQYF
>TRBJ1-1|NA|TRBV18|NA
TGTGCCAGCTCAGAGACAGGACTTGGGAACACTGAAGCTTTCTTT
CASSETGLGNTEAFF
>TRBJ2-1|NA|TRBV7-3|TRBD2
TGTGCCAGCAGCCTGGGACTAGCGGGAGCGCAGTTCTTC
CASSLGLAGAQFF